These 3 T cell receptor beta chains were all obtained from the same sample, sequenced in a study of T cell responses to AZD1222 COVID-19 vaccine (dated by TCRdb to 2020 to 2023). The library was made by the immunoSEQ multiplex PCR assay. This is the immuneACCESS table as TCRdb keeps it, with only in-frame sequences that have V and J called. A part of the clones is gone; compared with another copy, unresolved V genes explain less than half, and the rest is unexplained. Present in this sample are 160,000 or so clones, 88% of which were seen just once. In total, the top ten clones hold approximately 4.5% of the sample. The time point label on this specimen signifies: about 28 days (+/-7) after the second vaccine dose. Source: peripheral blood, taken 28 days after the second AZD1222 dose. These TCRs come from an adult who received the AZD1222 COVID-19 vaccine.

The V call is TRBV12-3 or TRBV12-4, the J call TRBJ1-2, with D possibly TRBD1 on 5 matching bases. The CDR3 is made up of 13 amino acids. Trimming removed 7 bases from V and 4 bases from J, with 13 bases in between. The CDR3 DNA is TGTGCCAGCACGCCTCTCCAGGGCTATGGCTACACCTTC. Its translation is CASTPLQGYGYTF.

CDR3 protein: CASRPGQMNTEAFF. CDR3 in DNA: TGTGCCAGCAGGCCGGGACAAATGAACACTGAAGCTTTCTTT. The chain combines TRBV2 with TRBJ1-1, with D possibly TRBD1 on 6 matching bases. With 6 bases removed from V and 0 bases from J, the gap between germline ends came to 11 bases. CDR1 and CDR2 (germline): SNHLY, FYNNEI. This CDR3 is built from 14 residues.

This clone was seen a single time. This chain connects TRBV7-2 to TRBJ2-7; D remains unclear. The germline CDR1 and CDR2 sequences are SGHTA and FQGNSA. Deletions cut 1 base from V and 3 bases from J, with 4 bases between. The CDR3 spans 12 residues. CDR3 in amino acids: CASSLDLYEQYF. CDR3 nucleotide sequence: TGTGCCAGCAGCTTAGATCTCTACGAGCAGTACTTC.